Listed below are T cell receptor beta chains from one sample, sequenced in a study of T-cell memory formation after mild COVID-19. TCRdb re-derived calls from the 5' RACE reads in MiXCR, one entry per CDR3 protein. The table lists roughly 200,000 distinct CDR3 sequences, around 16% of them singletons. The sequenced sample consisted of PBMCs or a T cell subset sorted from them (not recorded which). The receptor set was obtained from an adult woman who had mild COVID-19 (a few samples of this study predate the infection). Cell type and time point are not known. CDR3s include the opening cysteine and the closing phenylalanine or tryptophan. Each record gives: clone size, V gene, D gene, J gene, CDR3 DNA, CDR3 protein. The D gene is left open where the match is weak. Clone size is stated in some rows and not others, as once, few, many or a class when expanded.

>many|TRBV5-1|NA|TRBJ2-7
TGCGCCAGCAGCTTGGATGGCAGGAGCTCCTACGAGCAGTACTTC
CASSLDGRSSYEQYF
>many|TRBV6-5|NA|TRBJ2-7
TGTGCCAGCTATAGTCGGGACGGAGCCTACGAGCAGTACTTC
CASYSRDGAYEQYF
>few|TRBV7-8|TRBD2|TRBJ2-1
TGTGCCAGCAGGCGGGGGGCTTTCGATGAGCAGTTCTTC
CASRRGAFDEQFF
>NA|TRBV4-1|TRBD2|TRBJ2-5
TGCGCCAGCGAGCTGGAGCCCAGCGGGGGGGTGACCCAGTACTTC
CASELEPSGGVTQYF
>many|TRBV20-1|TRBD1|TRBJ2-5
TGCAGTGCTATAGCGACAGGGGCCGAGACCCAGTACTTC
CSAIATGAETQYF
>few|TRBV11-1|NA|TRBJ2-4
TGTGCCAGCAGCTCGAGAGCCTACAGGGATGTACAGTACTTC
CASSSRAYRDVQYF
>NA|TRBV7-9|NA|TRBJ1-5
TGTGCCAGCAGCTCCAGTAGGTTCGGCAATCAGCCCCAGCATTTT
CASSSSRFGNQPQHF
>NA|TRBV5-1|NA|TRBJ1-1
TGCGCCAGCAGCCCGGGGGGGGCTGGCACTGAAGCTTTCTTT
CASSPGGAGTEAFF
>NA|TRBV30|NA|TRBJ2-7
TGTGCCTGGACGAACAGCTACGAGCAGTACTTC
CAWTNSYEQYF
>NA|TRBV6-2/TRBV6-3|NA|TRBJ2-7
TGTGCCAGCAGTTTTGGGAGAACTTCCTACGAGCAGTACTTC
CASSFGRTSYEQYF
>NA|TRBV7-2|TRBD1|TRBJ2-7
TGTGCCAGCGCTATACAGGGGACAGGGGTCTACTACGAGCAGTACTTC
CASAIQGTGVYYEQYF
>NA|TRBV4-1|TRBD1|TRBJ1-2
TGCGCCAGCAGCTTCCGGGACAGGGGGAATCCGTACTATGGCTACACCTTC
CASSFRDRGNPYYGYTF
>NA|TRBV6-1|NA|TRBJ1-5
TGTGCCAGCAATGGGCAGCCCCAGCATTTT
CASNGQPQHF
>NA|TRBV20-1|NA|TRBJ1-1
TGCAGTGTAATGAGGGGACGGATGAACACTGAAGCTTTCTTT
CSVMRGRMNTEAFF
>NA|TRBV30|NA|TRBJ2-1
TGTGCCTCGATTAATTACAATGAGCAGTTCTTC
CASINYNEQFF
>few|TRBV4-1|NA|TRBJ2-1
TGCGCCAGCAGCCAAGGCCCTTCAGGGAGCTCCTACAATGAGCAGTTCTTC
CASSQGPSGSSYNEQFF
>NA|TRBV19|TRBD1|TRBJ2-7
TGTGCCAGTAGAGTTACCGGGACAGCCTACGAGCAGTACTTC
CASRVTGTAYEQYF
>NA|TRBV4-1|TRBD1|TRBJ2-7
TGCGCCAGCAGCCAAGGAGGGGCAGGGGGAGAGCAGTACTTC
CASSQGGAGGEQYF
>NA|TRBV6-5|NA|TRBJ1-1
TGTGCCAGCAGTTCCTCGGGGTCACCCCAGAACACTGAAGCTTTCTTT
CASSSSGSPQNTEAFF
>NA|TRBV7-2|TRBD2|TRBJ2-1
TGTGCCAGCAGCTCGAGCGGGAGTCGCAACAATGAGCAGTTCTTC
CASSSSGSRNNEQFF
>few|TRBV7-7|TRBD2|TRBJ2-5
TGTGCCAGCAGCTTTAGCGGGGGTTCGCAAGAGACCCAGTACTTC
CASSFSGGSQETQYF
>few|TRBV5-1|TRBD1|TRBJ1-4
TGCGCCAGCAGCTTGGTTAACAGGGGCGCAACTAATGAAAAACTGTTTTTT
CASSLVNRGATNEKLFF
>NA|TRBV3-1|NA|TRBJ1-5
TGTGCCAGCAGCCAAGATCGGGAAGGGCCCCAGCATTTT
CASSQDREGPQHF
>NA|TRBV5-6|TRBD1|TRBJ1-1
TGTGCCAGCAGCTTGAGACAGGGGGCTAGAGGGAACACTGAAGCTTTCTTT
CASSLRQGARGNTEAFF
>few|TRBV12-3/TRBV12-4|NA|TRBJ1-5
TGTGCCAGCAGTCCTACAGGGTTCCAGCCCCAGCATTTT
CASSPTGFQPQHF
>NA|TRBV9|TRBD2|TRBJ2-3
TGTGCCAGCAGCGTAGTCCCTAGCGGGAGTTTGCTACATACGCAGTATTTT
CASSVVPSGSLLHTQYF
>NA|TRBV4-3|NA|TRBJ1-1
TGCGCCAGCAGCCGCATGCGGGGGGGACAGAACACTGAAGCTTTCTTT
CASSRMRGGQNTEAFF
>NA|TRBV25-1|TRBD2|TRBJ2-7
TGTGCCAGCAGTGGACCCCCGTTAGCGGGAGGGATCATCTACGAGCAGTACTTC
CASSGPPLAGGIIYEQYF
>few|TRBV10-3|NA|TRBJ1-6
TGTGCCTCGTCCCCGACAGGCGCTAATTCACCCCTCCACTTT
CASSPTGANSPLHF
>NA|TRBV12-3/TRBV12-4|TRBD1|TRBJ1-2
TGTGCCAGCAGTTACAGGGGGGCCTATGGCTACACCTTC
CASSYRGAYGYTF
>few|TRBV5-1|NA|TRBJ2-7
TGCGCCAGCAGCTTGGGTATGGCGGCACGCCAGGGCTACGAGCAGTACTTC
CASSLGMAARQGYEQYF
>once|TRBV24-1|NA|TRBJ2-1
TGTGCCACCAGTGATCGGACAGAGCCCTACAATGAGCAGTTCTTC
CATSDRTEPYNEQFF
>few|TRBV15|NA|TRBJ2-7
TGTGCCACCAGCAAGAGAGAAGCCGGGAACGAGCAGTACTTC
CATSKREAGNEQYF
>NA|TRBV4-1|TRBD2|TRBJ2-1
TGCGCCAGCAGCCCACGACGCGGGGGGAGCTCCTACAATGAGCAGTTCTTC
CASSPRRGGSSYNEQFF
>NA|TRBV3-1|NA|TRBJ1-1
TGTGCCAGCAGCCATTCGGACAGGAACACTGAAGCTTTCTTT
CASSHSDRNTEAFF
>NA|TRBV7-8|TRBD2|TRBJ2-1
TGTGCCAGCAGCTATACTAGCGGTCCCTACAATGAGCAGTTCTTC
CASSYTSGPYNEQFF
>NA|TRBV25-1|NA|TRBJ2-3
TGTGCCACCTCCGGGTACACAGATACGCAGTATTTT
CATSGYTDTQYF
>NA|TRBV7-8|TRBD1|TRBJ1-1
TGTGCCAGCAGCTGGGGGACAGGGCCCTACACTGAAGCTTTCTTT
CASSWGTGPYTEAFF
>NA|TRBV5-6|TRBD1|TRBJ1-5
TGTGCCAGCAGCAAGGGACAGGGAACCGAATGTCATTTT
CASSKGQGTECHF
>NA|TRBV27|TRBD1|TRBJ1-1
TGTGCCAGCAGTTTGGGACAGGGAAGGGGGACTGAAGCTTTCTTT
CASSLGQGRGTEAFF